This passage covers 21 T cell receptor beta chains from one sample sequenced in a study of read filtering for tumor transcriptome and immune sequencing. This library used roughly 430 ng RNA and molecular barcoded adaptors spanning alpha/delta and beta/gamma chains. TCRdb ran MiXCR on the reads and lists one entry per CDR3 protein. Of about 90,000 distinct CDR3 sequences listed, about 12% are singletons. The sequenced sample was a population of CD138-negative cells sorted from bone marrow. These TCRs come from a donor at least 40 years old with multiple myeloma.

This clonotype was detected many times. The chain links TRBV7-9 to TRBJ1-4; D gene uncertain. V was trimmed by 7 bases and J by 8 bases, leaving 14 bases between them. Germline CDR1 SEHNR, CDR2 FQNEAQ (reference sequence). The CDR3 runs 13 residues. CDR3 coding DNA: TGTGCCAGCACAAGCGGGGTGGAGGAAAAACTGTTTTTT. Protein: CASTSGVEEKLFF. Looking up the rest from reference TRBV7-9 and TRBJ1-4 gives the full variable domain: DTGVSQNPRHKITKRGQNVTFRCDPISEHNRLYWYRQTLGQGPEFLTYFQNEAQLEKSRLLSDRFSAERPKGSFSTLEIQRTEQGDSAMYLCASTSGVEEKLFFGSGTQLSVL.

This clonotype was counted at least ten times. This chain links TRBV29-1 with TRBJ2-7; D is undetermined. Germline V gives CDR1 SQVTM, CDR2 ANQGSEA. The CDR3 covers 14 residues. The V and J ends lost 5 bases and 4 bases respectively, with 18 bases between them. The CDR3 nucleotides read TGCAGCGTTTCTGAAAATCCTCTGTTGTACGAGCAGTACTTC. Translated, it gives CSVSENPLLYEQYF.

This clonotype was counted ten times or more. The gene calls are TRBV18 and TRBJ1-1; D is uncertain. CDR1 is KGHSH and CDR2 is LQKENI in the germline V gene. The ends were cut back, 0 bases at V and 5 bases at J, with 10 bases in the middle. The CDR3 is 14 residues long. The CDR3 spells CASSPPTTLTEAFF. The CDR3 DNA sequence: TGTGCCAGCTCACCACCGACAACGCTGACTGAAGCTTTCTTT.

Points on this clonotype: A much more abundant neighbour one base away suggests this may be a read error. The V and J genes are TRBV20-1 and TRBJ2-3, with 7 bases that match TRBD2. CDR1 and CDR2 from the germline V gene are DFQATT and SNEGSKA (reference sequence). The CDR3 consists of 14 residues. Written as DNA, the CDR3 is TGCAGTGCTAGGCGGGGGAGAGTCACAGATACGCGGTATTTT. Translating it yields CSARRGRVTDTRYF.

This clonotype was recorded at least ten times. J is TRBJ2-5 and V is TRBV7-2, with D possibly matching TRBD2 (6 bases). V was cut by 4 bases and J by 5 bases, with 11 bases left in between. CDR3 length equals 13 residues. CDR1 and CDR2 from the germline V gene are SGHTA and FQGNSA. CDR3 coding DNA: TGTGCCAGCAGCTCTGGACGGGGGGAGACCCAGTACTTC. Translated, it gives CASSSGRGETQYF. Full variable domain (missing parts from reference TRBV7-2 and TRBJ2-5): GAGVSQSPSNKVTEKGKDVELRCDPISGHTALYWYRQSLGQGLEFLIYFQGNSAPDKSGLPSDRFSAERTGGSVSTLTIQRTQQEDSAVYLCASSSGRGETQYFGPGTRLLVL.

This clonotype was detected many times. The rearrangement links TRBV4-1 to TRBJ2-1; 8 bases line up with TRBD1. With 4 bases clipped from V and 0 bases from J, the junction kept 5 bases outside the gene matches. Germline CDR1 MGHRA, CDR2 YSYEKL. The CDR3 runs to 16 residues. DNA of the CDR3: TGCGCCAGCAGCCGCACAACAGGGGGCTCCTACAATGAGCAGTTCTTC. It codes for CASSRTTGGSYNEQFF.

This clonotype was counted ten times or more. CDR3 sequence reads: CSVESASLHGYTF. CDR3 DNA: TGCAGCGTTGAATCGGCCAGCCTTCATGGCTACACCTTC. The chain has TRBV29-1 and TRBJ1-2; D is undetermined. Trimming left V 2 bases short and J 6 bases short, with 13 bases between. This CDR3 has 13 amino acids. CDR1 and CDR2 (germline): SQVTM, ANQGSEA.

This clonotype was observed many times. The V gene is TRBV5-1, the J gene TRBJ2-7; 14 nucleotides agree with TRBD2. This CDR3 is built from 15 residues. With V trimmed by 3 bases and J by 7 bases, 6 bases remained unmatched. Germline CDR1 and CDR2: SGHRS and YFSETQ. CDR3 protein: CASSSGLAGVREQYF. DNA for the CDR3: TGCGCCAGCAGCTCGGGACTAGCGGGAGTTAGGGAGCAGTACTTC.

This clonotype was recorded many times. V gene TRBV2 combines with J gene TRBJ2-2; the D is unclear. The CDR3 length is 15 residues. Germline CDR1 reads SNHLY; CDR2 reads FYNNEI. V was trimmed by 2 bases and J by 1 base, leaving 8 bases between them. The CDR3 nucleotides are TGTGCCAGCAGTGAACGCGACTGGAACACCGGGGAGCTGTTTTTT. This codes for CASSERDWNTGELFF.

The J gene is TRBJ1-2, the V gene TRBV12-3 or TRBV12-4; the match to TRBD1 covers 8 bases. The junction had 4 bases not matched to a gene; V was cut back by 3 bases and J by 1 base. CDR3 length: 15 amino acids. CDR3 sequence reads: CASSFTGGDNYGYTF. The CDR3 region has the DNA TGTGCCAGCAGTTTCACAGGGGGGGATAACTATGGCTACACCTTC.

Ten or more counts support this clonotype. The CDR3 reads CATSPGLAGFADTQYF. In nucleotides, the CDR3 is TGTGCCACCAGTCCGGGACTAGCGGGATTTGCAGATACGCAGTATTTT. The chain couples TRBV24-1 to TRBJ2-3, with 13 bases matching TRBD2. The CDR3 consists of 16 residues. After removal of 6 bases from V and 4 bases from J, the junction contained 6 bases not matched to a gene. Germline V gene data show CDR1 as KGHDR and CDR2 as SFDVKD.

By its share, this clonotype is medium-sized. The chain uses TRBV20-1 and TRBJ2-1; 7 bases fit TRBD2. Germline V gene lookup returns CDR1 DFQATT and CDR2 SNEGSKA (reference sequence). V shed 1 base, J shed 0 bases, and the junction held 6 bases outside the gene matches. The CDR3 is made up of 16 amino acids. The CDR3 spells CSARASGTSSYNEQFF. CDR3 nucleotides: TGCAGTGCTAGAGCTAGCGGAACGAGCTCCTACAATGAGCAGTTCTTC.

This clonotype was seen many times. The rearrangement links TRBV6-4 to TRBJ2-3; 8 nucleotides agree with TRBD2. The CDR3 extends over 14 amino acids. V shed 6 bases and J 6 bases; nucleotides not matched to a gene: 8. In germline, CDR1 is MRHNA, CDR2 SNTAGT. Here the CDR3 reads CASRKTTSEDTQYF. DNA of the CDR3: TGTGCCAGCAGAAAAACGACTAGCGAGGATACGCAGTATTTT.

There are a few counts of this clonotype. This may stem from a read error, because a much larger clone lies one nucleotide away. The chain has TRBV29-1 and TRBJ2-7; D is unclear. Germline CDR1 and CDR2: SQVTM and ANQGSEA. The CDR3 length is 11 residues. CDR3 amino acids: CSVSETYGQYF. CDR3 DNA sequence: TGCAGCGTTTCGGAGACCTACGGGCAGTACTTC.

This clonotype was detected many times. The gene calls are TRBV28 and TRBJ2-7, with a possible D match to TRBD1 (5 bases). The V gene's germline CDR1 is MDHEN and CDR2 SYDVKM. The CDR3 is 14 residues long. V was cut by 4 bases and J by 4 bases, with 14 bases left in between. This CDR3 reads CASSWTRDSYEQYF. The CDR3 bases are TGTGCCAGCAGTTGGACCAGGGATTCGTACGAGCAGTACTTC.

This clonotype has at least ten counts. CDR3 protein: CASSPSQAETQYF. The CDR3 DNA follows: TGTGCCAGCTCCCCCAGCCAGGCAGAGACCCAGTACTTC. The chain recombines TRBV11-2 with TRBJ2-5; D is uncertain. In germline, CDR1 is SGHAT, CDR2 FQNNGV. This CDR3 contains 13 residues. The V end was cut by 8 bases, the J end by 4 bases, with 14 bases between.

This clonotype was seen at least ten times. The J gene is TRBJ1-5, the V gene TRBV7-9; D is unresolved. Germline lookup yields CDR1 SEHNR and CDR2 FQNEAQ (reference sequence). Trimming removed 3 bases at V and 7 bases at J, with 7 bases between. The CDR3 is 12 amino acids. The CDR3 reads CASSLAGQPQHF. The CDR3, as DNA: TGTGCCAGCAGCTTGGCGGGCCAGCCCCAGCATTTT.

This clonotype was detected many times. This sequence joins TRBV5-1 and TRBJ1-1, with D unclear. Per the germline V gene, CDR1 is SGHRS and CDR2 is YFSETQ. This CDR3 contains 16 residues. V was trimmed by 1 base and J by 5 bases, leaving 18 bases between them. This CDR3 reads CASSLSPGRRQTEAFF. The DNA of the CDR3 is TGCGCCAGCAGCTTGTCCCCCGGAAGAAGGCAGACTGAAGCTTTCTTT.

The CDR3 region is CASSYSAGEDNEQFF. The CDR3 DNA follows: TGTGCCAGCAGTTACTCGGCGGGAGAGGACAATGAGCAGTTCTTC. The genes are TRBV6-2 or TRBV6-3 and TRBJ2-1; 7 bases are a match to TRBD2. The CDR3 runs 15 residues. J lost 5 bases, V lost 0 bases, and 4 bases had no gene match. Looked up from germline, CDR1 is MNHEY and CDR2 is SVGEGT.

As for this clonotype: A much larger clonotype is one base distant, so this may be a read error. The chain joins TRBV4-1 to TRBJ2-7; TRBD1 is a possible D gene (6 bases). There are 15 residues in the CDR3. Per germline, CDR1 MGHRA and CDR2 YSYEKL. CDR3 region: CAISYDRNGDYEQYF. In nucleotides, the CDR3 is TGCGCCATCAGCTACGACAGGAACGGAGACTACGAGCAGTACTTC.

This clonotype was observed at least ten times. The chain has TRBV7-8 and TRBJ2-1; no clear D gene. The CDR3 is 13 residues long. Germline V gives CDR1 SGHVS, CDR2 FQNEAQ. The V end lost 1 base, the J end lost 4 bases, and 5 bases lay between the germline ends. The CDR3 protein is CASSLDRYNEQFF. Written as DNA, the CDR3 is TGTGCCAGCAGCTTAGATCGGTACAATGAGCAGTTCTTC.